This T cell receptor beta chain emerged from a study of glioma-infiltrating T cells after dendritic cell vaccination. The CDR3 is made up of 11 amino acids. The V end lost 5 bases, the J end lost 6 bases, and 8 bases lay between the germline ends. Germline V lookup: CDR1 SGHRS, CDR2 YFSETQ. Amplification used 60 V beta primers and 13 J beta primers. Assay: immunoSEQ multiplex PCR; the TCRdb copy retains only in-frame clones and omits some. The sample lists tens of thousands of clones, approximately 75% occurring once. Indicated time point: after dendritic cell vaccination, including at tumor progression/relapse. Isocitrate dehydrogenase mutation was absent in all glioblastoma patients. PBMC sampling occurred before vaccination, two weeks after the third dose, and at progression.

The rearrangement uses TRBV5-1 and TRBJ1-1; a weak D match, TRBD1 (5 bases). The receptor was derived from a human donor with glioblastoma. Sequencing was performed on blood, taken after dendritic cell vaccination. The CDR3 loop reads CASRGQAEAFF. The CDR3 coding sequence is TGCGCCAGCAGGGGGCAAGCTGAAGCTTTCTTT.